This T cell receptor beta chain was recorded in a study of shared clonotypes between healthy human individuals. The wider study: Donors had three CD4 naive, three CD4 memory, two CD8 naive and one CD8 memory plate apiece.

Naivety among CD8 cells was defined by CD45RO negativity and positive CCR7 selection, thereby excluding terminally differentiated effector memory CD45RA+ cells. Study-wide results and limits: Across subsets, estimated richness was generally greater for naive than for memory populations. Blood was the sole source, and tissue repertoires probably differ. The sharing of about 5% of naive CD4 clonotypes was seen across several donors.

The CDR3 totals 14 residues. Germline CDR1 reads SGDLS; CDR2 reads YYNGEE. V lost 1 base and J lost 5; bases outside the gene matches: 4. About this clone: The antigen remains undetermined.

Only in-frame clones appear in the TCRdb table, and some are missing; sequencing was by immunoSEQ multiplex PCR. The sample lists approximately 840,000 clones, about 97% occurring once. The chain employs TRBV9 and TRBJ2-5, with 8 bases that match TRBD2. Sequenced sample: naive CD8+ T cells sorted from blood. This receptor was taken from a man aged 30-40 years in good health. CDR3 coding DNA: TGTGCCAGCAGCGTAAGGGGACTAGGGGAGACCCAGTACTTC. Its translation: CASSVRGLGETQYF.